This T cell receptor (beta chain) is drawn from a study of OX40 agonist ivuxolimab in advanced cancers. Study-wide points: Researchers report that CD8+ T cells had, on average, more expanded clones than CD4+. Also present in some nonresponders was a low level of normalized T-cell clonal expansion.

The table came from immunoSEQ multiplex PCR; TCRdb's copy has only in-frame clones and leaves some out. This table has some 42,000 clones, about 86% appearing once. About this clone itself: What it binds is unknown.

The germline V gene has CDR1 SNHLY and CDR2 FYNNEI. V lost 7 bases and J lost 0, with 10 bases in between. The CDR3 length is 14 residues. The clonotype was recovered from an adult with an advanced solid tumor such as melanoma, head and neck, liver or kidney cancer. The sample was CD4+ or CD8+ T cells sorted from blood, taken in a trial of the OX40 agonist ivuxolimab. The genes are TRBV2 and TRBJ1-5; perhaps TRBD1 as D (6 bases). In DNA form, the CDR3 reads TGTGCCAGCACAGGGGAGTATAGCAATCAGCCCCAGCATTTT. Protein product: CASTGEYSNQPQHF.